This T cell receptor (beta chain) was identified during a study of cytomegalovirus exposure and HLA in healthy donors. Study-level findings and limits: In vitro confirmation showed a few CMV-associated chains to be CMV antigen specific.

V lost 10 bases and J lost 3, with 22 bases in between. The CDR3 extends over 16 amino acids. Germline V CDR1 and CDR2: LNHDA, SQIVND (reference sequence). Data came from immunoSEQ multiplex PCR; TCRdb stores just in-frame clones and leaves some out. The sample has 250,000 to 300,000 clones, about 86% seen once; the top ten hold about 1%. A remark on this clone: The antigen is not known.

This receptor was obtained from a woman aged 18-29 years in good health and CMV-seronegative. Sequencing was done on a sample of PBMCs. V usage is TRBV19 and J usage is TRBJ1-5; a possible D gene is TRBD1 (6 bases). This CDR3 is CATRPVTGSPNQPQHF. DNA of the CDR3: TGTGCCACTCGACCCGTAACAGGGAGCCCCAATCAGCCCCAGCATTTT.